Each of the 3 T cell receptor beta chains below was sequenced from the same sample in a study of long-term antiretroviral therapy in people with HIV. This was the immunoSEQ v3.0 assay at survey level. Profiled with immunoSEQ multiplex PCR; TCRdb holds only in-frame clones, not every one. The table shows around 21,000 clones, with 85% occurring only once. Sequencing was performed on unsorted PBMCs, taken approximately 4 years after starting antiretroviral therapy. The receptors shown here come from a man between 18 and 35 years old with HIV.

The rearrangement joins TRBV28 to TRBJ2-1; D not certain. The length of the CDR3 is 13 residues. From germline, CDR1 is MDHEN and CDR2 SYDVKM. The V gene lost 5 bases and the J gene lost 7 bases, with 12 bases spanning the gap. The CDR3 is CASSRLVGNEQFF. Here the CDR3 DNA reads TGTGCCAGCAGTAGGTTAGTAGGAAATGAGCAGTTCTTC. Full variable domain (remainder filled in from reference TRBV28 and TRBJ2-1): DVKVTQSSRYLVKRTGEKVFLECVQDMDHENMFWYRQDPGLGLRLIYFSYDVKMKEKGDIPEGYSVSREKKERFSLILESASTNQTSMYLCASSRLVGNEQFFGPGTRLTVL.

This chain uses TRBV7-3 with TRBJ2-2; 9 bases agree with TRBD2. The germline gives CDR1 SGHTA, CDR2 FQGTGA. The V and J ends lost 5 bases and 5 bases, in that order; junction bases with no gene match: 6. This CDR3 contains 15 residues. The CDR3 is CASSLASGTTGELFF. The CDR3 DNA follows: TGTGCCAGCAGCCTCGCTAGCGGGACTACCGGGGAGCTGTTTTTT.

This chain connects TRBV6-6 to TRBJ1-6, with D unresolved. The CDR3 is 14 residues long. The V gene lost 2 bases and the J gene lost 7 bases, with 9 bases spanning the gap. Per the germline V gene, CDR1 is MNHNY and CDR2 is SVGAGI (reference sequence). The CDR3 spells CASSYEFPNSPLHF. As DNA, the CDR3 is TGTGCCAGCAGTTACGAGTTTCCCAATTCACCCCTCCACTTT.